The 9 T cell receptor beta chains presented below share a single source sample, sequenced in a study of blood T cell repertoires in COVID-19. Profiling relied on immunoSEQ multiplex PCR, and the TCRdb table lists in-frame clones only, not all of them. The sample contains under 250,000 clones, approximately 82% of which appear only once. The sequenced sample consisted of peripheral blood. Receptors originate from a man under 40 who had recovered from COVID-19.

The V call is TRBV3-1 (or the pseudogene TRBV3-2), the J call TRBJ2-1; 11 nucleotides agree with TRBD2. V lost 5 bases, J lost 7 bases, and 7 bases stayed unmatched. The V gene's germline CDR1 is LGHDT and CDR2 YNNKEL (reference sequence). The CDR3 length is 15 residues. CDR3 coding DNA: TGTGCCAGCAGCTGGGGACTAGCGGTTAAGAATGAGCAGTTCTTC. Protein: CASSWGLAVKNEQFF.

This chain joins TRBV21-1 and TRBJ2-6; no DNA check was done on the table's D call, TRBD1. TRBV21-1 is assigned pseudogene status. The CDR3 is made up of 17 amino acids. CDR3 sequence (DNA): TGTGCCAGCAGCAACAGGGGGGAATCCTCTGGGGCCAACGTCCTGACTTTC. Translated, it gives CASSNRGESSGANVLTF.

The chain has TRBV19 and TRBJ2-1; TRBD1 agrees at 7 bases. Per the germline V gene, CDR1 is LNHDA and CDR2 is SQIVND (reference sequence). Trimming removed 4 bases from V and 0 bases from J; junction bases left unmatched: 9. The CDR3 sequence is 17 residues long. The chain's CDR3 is CASSRALGDSSYNEQFF. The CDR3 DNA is TGTGCCAGTAGTAGAGCATTGGGGGACAGCTCCTACAATGAGCAGTTCTTC.

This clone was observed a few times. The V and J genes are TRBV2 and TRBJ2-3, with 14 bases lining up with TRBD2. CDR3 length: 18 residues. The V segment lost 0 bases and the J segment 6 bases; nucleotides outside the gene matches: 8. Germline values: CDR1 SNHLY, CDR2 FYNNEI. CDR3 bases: TGTGCCAGCAGTGAAGCGCGGACTAGCGGGGGGAACTTGGATACGCAGTATTTT. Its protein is CASSEARTSGGNLDTQYF.

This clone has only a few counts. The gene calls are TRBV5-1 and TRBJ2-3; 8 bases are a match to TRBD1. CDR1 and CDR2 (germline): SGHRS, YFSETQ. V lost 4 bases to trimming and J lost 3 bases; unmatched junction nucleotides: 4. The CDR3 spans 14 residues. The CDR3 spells CASSADRATDTQYF. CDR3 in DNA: TGCGCCAGCAGCGCGGACAGGGCTACAGATACGCAGTATTTT.

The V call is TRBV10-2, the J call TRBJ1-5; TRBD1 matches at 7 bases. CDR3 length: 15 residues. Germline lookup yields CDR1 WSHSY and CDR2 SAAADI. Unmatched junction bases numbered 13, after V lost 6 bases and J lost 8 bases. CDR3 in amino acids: CASRDRQGPSEPQHF. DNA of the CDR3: TGCGCCAGCAGAGATCGACAGGGACCATCTGAGCCCCAGCATTTT.

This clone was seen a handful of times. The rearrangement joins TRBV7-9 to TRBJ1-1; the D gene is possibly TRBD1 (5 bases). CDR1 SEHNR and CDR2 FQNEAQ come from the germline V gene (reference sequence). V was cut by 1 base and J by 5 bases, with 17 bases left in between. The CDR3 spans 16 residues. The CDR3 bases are TGTGCCAGCAGCTTAGGGGTGGGCAGGGAAGGGACTGAAGCTTTCTTT. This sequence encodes CASSLGVGREGTEAFF. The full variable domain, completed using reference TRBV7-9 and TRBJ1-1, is DTGVSQNPRHKITKRGQNVTFRCDPISEHNRLYWYRQTLGQGPEFLTYFQNEAQLEKSRLLSDRFSAERPKGSFSTLEIQRTEQGDSAMYLCASSLGVGREGTEAFFGQGTRLTVV.

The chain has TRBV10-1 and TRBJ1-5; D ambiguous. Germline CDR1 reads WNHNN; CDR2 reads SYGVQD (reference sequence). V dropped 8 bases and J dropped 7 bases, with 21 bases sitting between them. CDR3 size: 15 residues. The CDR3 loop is CASRTIRPGNQPQHF. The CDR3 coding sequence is TGCGCCAGCCGAACGATTCGACCCGGGAACCAGCCCCAGCATTTT.

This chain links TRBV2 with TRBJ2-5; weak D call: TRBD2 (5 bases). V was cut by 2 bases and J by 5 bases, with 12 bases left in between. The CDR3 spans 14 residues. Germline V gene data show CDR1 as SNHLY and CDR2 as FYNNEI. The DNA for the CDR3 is TGTGCCAGCAGTGAATTGGTCAGAGGGGAGACCCAGTACTTC. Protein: CASSELVRGETQYF.